The rows below give T cell receptor beta chains drawn from one sample of a study of control samples from healthy donors and cancer patients. Data came from immunoSEQ multiplex PCR; TCRdb stores just in-frame clones and leaves some out. Among under 200,000 clones listed, over 90% were seen once. Sequences were obtained from blood. Receptors originate from a woman aged 25-40 years in good health. Each CDR3 is given with its conserved first and last residue. The D gene is left open where the match is weak. Rows give clone size only sometimes, using once, few, many, or a class for an expanded clone.

J	length	D	size	V	CDR3	DNA
TRBJ2-7	14	.	.	TRBV27	CASSWGRNSYEQYF	TGTGCCAGCAGTTGGGGGCGGAACTCCTACGAGCAGTACTTC
TRBJ2-7	14	.	.	TRBV6-5	CASRPGQPPYEQYF	TGTGCCAGCAGGCCGGGACAACCCCCCTACGAGCAGTACTTC
TRBJ1-2	13	TRBD1	.	TRBV5-6	CASSFSRGGGYTF	TGTGCCAGCAGCTTCTCCAGGGGGGGTGGCTACACCTTC
TRBJ1-3	16	.	.	TRBV5-6	CASSLAVGARGNTIYF	TGTGCCAGCAGCTTGGCGGTCGGGGCGCGTGGAAACACCATATATTTT
TRBJ2-7	14	.	.	TRBV7-2	CASSLGTATYEQYF	TGTGCCAGCAGCTTAGGGACAGCGACCTACGAGCAGTACTTC
TRBJ2-1	18	TRBD2	.	TRBV9	CASSVGAGGPISYNEQFF	TGTGCCAGCAGCGTAGGAGCGGGGGGGCCCATTTCATACAATGAGCAGTTCTTC
TRBJ2-7	17	.	once	TRBV6-1	CASSVGPPAQGSYEQYF	TGTGCCAGCAGTGTAGGACCCCCCGCTCAGGGCTCCTACGAGCAGTACTTC
TRBJ1-1	13	.	.	TRBV7-9	CASSPRGPSSAFF	TGTGCCAGCAGCCCTAGAGGCCCTTCATCGGCTTTCTTT
TRBJ2-2	17	.	.	TRBV11-2	CASSLDPQQGNTGELFF	TGTGCCAGCAGCTTAGACCCGCAACAGGGCAACACCGGGGAGCTGTTTTTT
TRBJ1-2	14	.	.	TRBV5-1	CASSLEGLQQGYTF	TGCGCCAGCAGCTTGGAAGGGTTACAGCAAGGCTACACCTTC
TRBJ2-2	13	.	.	TRBV7-9	CASTSGWAGELFF	TGTGCCAGCACCTCTGGATGGGCCGGGGAGCTGTTTTTT
TRBJ2-2	16	TRBD2	.	TRBV14	CASSQTSGANTGELFF	TGTGCCAGCAGCCAAACTAGCGGGGCGAACACCGGGGAGCTGTTTTTT
TRBJ1-5	13	.	.	TRBV6-5	CASSRRRGQPQHF	TGTGCCAGCAGCCGCCGAAGGGGACAGCCCCAGCATTTT
TRBJ1-2	17	.	.	TRBV7-9	CASSLALTAELNYGYTF	TGTGCCAGCAGCTTAGCTCTGACAGCGGAATTAAACTATGGCTACACCTTC
TRBJ1-2	14	TRBD1	.	TRBV2	CASTGTATNYGYTF	TGTGCCAGCACCGGGACAGCGACTAACTATGGCTACACCTTC
TRBJ2-7	14	.	.	TRBV28	CASSLIPPGEEQYF	TGTGCCAGCAGTTTAATCCCCCCTGGAGAGGAGCAGTACTTC
TRBJ1-1	13	.	.	TRBV7-2	CASSLSRESEAFF	TGTGCCAGCAGCTTAAGCAGGGAGTCTGAAGCTTTCTTT
TRBJ1-2	14	.	.	TRBV5-4	CASSLGGRGGGYTF	TGTGCCAGCAGCTTGGGGGGGCGCGGTGGTGGCTACACCTTC
TRBJ1-1	14	.	.	TRBV29-1	CSVEPPRDLAEAFF	TGCAGCGTTGAACCCCCCAGGGACCTAGCTGAAGCTTTCTTT
TRBJ2-1	17	.	once	TRBV30	CAWRPPGLISSYNEQFF	TGTGCCTGGAGGCCACCCGGGCTTATCAGCTCCTACAATGAGCAGTTCTTC
TRBJ2-4	13	TRBD1	.	TRBV2	CASTTGQKNIQYF	TGTGCCAGCACTACGGGACAGAAAAACATTCAGTACTTC
TRBJ2-1	13	.	.	TRBV5-1	CASSRELLDEQFF	TGCGCCAGCAGCCGGGAACTTCTGGATGAGCAGTTCTTC
TRBJ1-6	14	.	.	TRBV9	CASSGERDNSPLHF	TGTGCCAGCAGCGGAGAACGGGATAATTCACCCCTCCACTTT
TRBJ1-1	14	.	.	TRBV5-1	CASSDGTPGTEAFF	TGCGCCAGCTCTGATGGGACTCCTGGGACTGAAGCTTTCTTT
TRBJ1-1	12	.	.	TRBV7-9	CASNTGNTEAFF	TGTGCCAGCAATACAGGGAACACTGAAGCTTTCTTT
TRBJ1-1	16	.	.	TRBV5-4	CASSFGRGGQNTEAFF	TGTGCCAGCAGCTTTGGGAGGGGAGGTCAGAACACTGAAGCTTTCTTT
TRBJ1-1	13	.	once	TRBV11-2	CASSSMRNTEAFF	TGTGCCAGCAGCTCGATGAGGAACACTGAAGCTTTCTTT
TRBJ2-3	15	TRBD2	.	TRBV7-9	CASSQSGGATDTQYF	TGTGCCAGCAGCCAGAGCGGGGGGGCCACAGATACGCAGTATTTT
TRBJ1-2	14	.	.	TRBV7-9	CASSLDRPGSGYTF	TGTGCCAGCAGCTTAGATAGGCCGGGGTCTGGCTACACCTTC
TRBJ1-1	15	.	.	TRBV15	CATSREHGGRTEAFF	TGTGCCACCAGCAGAGAGCACGGGGGACGCACTGAAGCTTTCTTT
TRBJ2-1	16	TRBD2	.	TRBV4-2	CASSQDGTSGYNEQFF	TGTGCCAGCAGCCAAGATGGGACTAGCGGCTACAATGAGCAGTTCTTC
TRBJ1-2	15	.	.	TRBV5-1	CASNIAPGVEKGYTF	TGCGCCAGCAACATCGCACCAGGGGTAGAGAAGGGCTACACCTTC
TRBJ1-1	13	.	once	TRBV5-1	CASSLEIVGAAFF	TGCGCCAGCAGCTTGGAAATTGTCGGGGCAGCTTTCTTT
TRBJ2-7	15	TRBD1	.	TRBV3-1/TRBV3-2	CASSRGQVSSYEQYF	TGTGCCAGCAGCCGCGGACAGGTTAGCTCCTACGAGCAGTACTTC
TRBJ2-1	14	TRBD1	once	TRBV27	CASSWDRGGNEQFF	TGTGCCAGCAGCTGGGACAGGGGAGGCAATGAGCAGTTCTTC
TRBJ1-1	13	.	.	TRBV5-1	CASSLVANTEAFF	TGCGCCAGCAGCTTGGTCGCTAACACTGAAGCTTTCTTT
TRBJ2-7	14	TRBD1	.	TRBV6-5	CATRGPGGMNEQYF	TGTGCCACAAGGGGGCCAGGGGGCATGAACGAGCAGTACTTC
TRBJ2-3	11	.	.	TRBV20-1	CSQLRTDTQYF	TGCAGTCAACTACGCACAGATACGCAGTATTTT
TRBJ2-1	14	TRBD1	.	TRBV29-1	CSFDRGTGLNEQFF	TGCAGCTTCGATCGTGGGACAGGGTTGAATGAGCAGTTCTTC
TRBJ1-6	15	.	few	TRBV2	CASSDLGGRVSPLHF	TGTGCCAGCAGTGATCTGGGGGGGCGAGTTTCACCCCTCCACTTT
TRBJ1-2	15	TRBD1	.	TRBV5-1	CASSLEPRGQDGYTF	TGCGCCAGCAGCTTGGAACCCAGGGGGCAGGATGGCTACACCTTC
TRBJ2-6	17	.	.	TRBV14	CASSQGAALSGANVLTF	TGTGCCAGCAGCCAAGGGGCCGCGCTCTCTGGGGCCAACGTCCTGACTTTC
TRBJ1-2	16	TRBD1	once	TRBV18	CASSPPPGTGGYGYTF	TGTGCCAGCTCACCACCGCCCGGGACAGGGGGCTATGGCTACACCTTC
TRBJ1-5	16	.	.	TRBV4-1	CASSQDGGISNQPQHF	TGCGCCAGCAGCCAAGACGGGGGAATTAGCAATCAGCCCCAGCATTTT
TRBJ1-5	16	.	.	TRBV28	CASSLTTENSNQPQHF	TGTGCCAGCAGTTTAACCACAGAGAATAGCAATCAGCCCCAGCATTTT
TRBJ1-1	15	TRBD1	.	TRBV28	CASSTQDRGLIEAFF	TGTGCCAGCAGTACTCAGGACAGGGGGCTGATTGAAGCTTTCTTT
TRBJ2-3	14	.	.	TRBV5-6	CASSLGAGGDTQYF	TGTGCCAGCAGCTTGGGGGCCGGAGGAGATACGCAGTATTTT
TRBJ1-1	15	TRBD1	.	TRBV3-1/TRBV3-2	CASSLRTGRDTEAFF	TGTGCCAGCAGCTTGCGGACAGGGAGGGACACTGAAGCTTTCTTT